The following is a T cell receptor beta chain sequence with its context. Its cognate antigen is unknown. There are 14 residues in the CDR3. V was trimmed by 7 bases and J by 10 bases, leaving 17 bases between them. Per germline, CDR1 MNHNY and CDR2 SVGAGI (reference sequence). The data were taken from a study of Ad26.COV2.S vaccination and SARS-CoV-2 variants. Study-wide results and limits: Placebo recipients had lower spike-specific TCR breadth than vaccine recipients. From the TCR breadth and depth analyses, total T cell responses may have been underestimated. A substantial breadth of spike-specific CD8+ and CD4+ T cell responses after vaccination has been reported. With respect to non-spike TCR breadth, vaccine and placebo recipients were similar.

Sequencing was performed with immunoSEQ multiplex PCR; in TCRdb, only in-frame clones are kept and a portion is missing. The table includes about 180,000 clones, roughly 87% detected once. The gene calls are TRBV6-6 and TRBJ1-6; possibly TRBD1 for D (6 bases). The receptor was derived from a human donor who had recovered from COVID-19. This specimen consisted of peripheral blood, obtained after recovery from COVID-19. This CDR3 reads CASNRGGTGSPLHF. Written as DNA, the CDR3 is TGTGCCAGCAATAGGGGGGGGACGGGATCACCCCTCCACTTT.